These 24 T cell receptor beta chains came from one sample sequenced in a study of human T cells and chemical hapten exposure. A single record per CDR3 protein comes from TCRdb applying MiXCR to the RACE reads. This table has about 290,000 distinct CDR3 sequences, around 7.3% appearing once. Time point here: pre-sensitization, week 0. Sample treatment: therapeutic diphenylcyclopropenone sensitization with weekly scalp DPC. The material was whole blood, obtained in connection with sensitization to the hapten diphenylcyclopropenone (DPC). The origin of the receptors is a man aged 18 to 35 with alopecia areata. Some clones in this sample may be carry-over from other donors' samples.

This clonotype was seen many times. The chain links TRBV7-3 to TRBJ1-6, with TRBD1 matching 7 bases. V shed 5 bases, J shed 7 bases, and the junction held 5 bases outside the gene matches. Germline lookup yields CDR1 SGHTA and CDR2 FQGTGA. The CDR3 sequence is 14 residues long. CDR3: CASSAGTANSPLHF. Written as DNA, the CDR3 is TGTGCCAGCAGCGCCGGGACAGCGAATTCACCCCTCCACTTT. Supplemented by reference TRBV7-3 and TRBJ1-6, the full variable domain reads GAGVSQTPSNKVTEKGKYVELRCDPISGHTALYWYRQSLGQGPEFLIYFQGTGAADDSGLPNDRFFAVRPEGSVSTLKIQRTERGDSAVYLCASSAGTANSPLHFGNGTRLTVT.

There are many counts of this clonotype. V and J are TRBV29-1 and TRBJ2-4; no firm D call. The CDR3 runs 11 residues. V lost 4 bases to trimming and J lost 6 bases, with 7 bases between them. From germline, CDR1 is SQVTM and CDR2 ANQGSEA. As DNA, the CDR3 is TGCAGCGTTGGACAAGGAAACATTCAGTACTTC. This sequence encodes CSVGQGNIQYF.

The table lists this clonotype with a few counts. This chain connects TRBV12-3 or TRBV12-4 to TRBJ1-3; the match to TRBD1 covers 7 bases. The CDR3 is 15 residues long. V lost 5 bases, J lost 0 bases, and 4 bases stayed unmatched. The CDR3 loop reads CASSRQGNSGNTIYF. The CDR3 region has the DNA TGTGCCAGCAGTAGACAGGGCAACTCTGGAAACACCATATATTTT.

The CDR3 reads CASSVEQGDTEAFF. The CDR3 nucleotides read TGTGCCAGCAGCGTGGAACAGGGGGACACTGAAGCTTTCTTT. V gene TRBV9 combines with J gene TRBJ1-1, with TRBD1 matching over 8 bases. V lost 2 bases and J lost 3; bases outside the gene matches: 3. The CDR3 has 14 residues. Germline values: CDR1 SGDLS, CDR2 YYNGEE.

This clonotype came up many times. V and J are TRBV29-1 and TRBJ2-2, with D possibly TRBD1 on 5 matching bases. V lost 7 bases and J 6 bases, leaving 12 bases between the germline ends. The CDR3 covers 12 residues. CDR1 is SQVTM and CDR2 is ANQGSEA in the germline V gene. This CDR3 is CSAGLLAGELFF. CDR3 nucleotide sequence: TGCAGCGCAGGGCTCCTCGCCGGGGAGCTGTTTTTT.

A few counts support this clonotype. V is TRBV6-2 or TRBV6-3 and J is TRBJ1-3; 7 positions agree with TRBD1. Germline loops: CDR1 MNHEY, CDR2 SVGEGT. Germline trimming cut 6 bases from V and 3 bases from J; bases unmatched to any gene: 8. This CDR3 has 15 residues. CDR3 residues: CASRTYRGVGNTIYF. DNA of the CDR3: TGTGCCAGCAGAACCTACAGGGGCGTTGGAAACACCATATATTTT.

This clonotype has a handful of counts. This CDR3 reads CASRPQGVAGNTIYF. Written as DNA, the CDR3 is TGTGCCAGCAGACCCCAGGGGGTAGCTGGAAACACCATATATTTT. The chain carries TRBV2 and TRBJ1-3; TRBD1 agrees at 7 bases. The CDR3 has 15 residues. The junction had 7 bases not matched to a gene; V was cut back by 6 bases and J by 2 bases. Germline CDR1 is SNHLY and CDR2 is FYNNEI.

The CDR3 bases are TGTGCCAGCAGTACCTTTCGGGACGGCTACGAGCAGTACTTC. Its translation: CASSTFRDGYEQYF. V is TRBV6-2 or TRBV6-3 and J is TRBJ2-7; the D call may be TRBD1 or TRBD2 (5 bases each). V lost 5 bases and J lost 3, with 14 bases in between. CDR1 is MNHEY and CDR2 is SVGEGT in the germline V gene. CDR3 length equals 14 residues.

The V call is TRBV6-6, the J call TRBJ1-2; the D is unclear. Trimming took off 7 bases at V and 1 base at J, with 10 bases between the two ends. The germline CDR1 and CDR2 sequences are MNHNY and SVGAGI (reference sequence). The CDR3 contains 13 residues. The CDR3 protein is CASTGDFNYGYTF. The CDR3 DNA reads as TGTGCCAGCACCGGAGACTTTAACTATGGCTACACCTTC.

This clonotype was counted at least ten times. The genes are TRBV6-2 or TRBV6-3 and TRBJ2-7; D is ambiguous. Per the germline V gene, CDR1 is MNHEY and CDR2 is SVGEGT. V was pared by 4 bases and J by 3 bases, with 13 bases between. The length of the CDR3 is 14 residues. The CDR3 reads CASSSTPLIYEQYV. CDR3 DNA sequence: TGTGCCAGCAGTTCTACCCCCCTAATCTACGAGCAGTACGTC.

The chain couples TRBV18 to TRBJ1-5; 9 bases are shared with TRBD1. Unmatched junction bases numbered 5, after V lost 3 bases and J lost 5 bases. The CDR3 covers 15 residues. Germline V gene data show CDR1 as KGHSH and CDR2 as LQKENI. The CDR3 sequence: CASSPGTGTHQPQHF. CDR3 sequence (DNA): TGTGCCAGCTCACCCGGGACAGGGACCCATCAGCCCCAGCATTTT. The whole variable domain, remainder taken from reference TRBV18 and TRBJ1-5, is NAGVMQNPRHLVRRRGQEARLRCSPMKGHSHVYWYRQLPEEGLKFMVYLQKENIIDESGMPKERFSAEFPKEGPSILRIQQVVRGDSAAYFCASSPGTGTHQPQHFGDGTRLSIL.

The table lists this clonotype with many counts. The rearrangement joins TRBV7-9 to TRBJ2-3, with D unclear. Germline CDR1 reads SEHNR; CDR2 reads FQNEAQ (reference sequence). V lost 8 bases and J 4 bases, leaving 4 bases between the germline ends. The CDR3 runs 10 residues. Here the CDR3 reads CASRSDTQYF. In nucleotides, the CDR3 is TGTGCCAGCCGTTCAGATACGCAGTATTTT.

The chain's CDR3 is CASSPAGQGNTGELFF. CDR3 coding DNA: TGTGCCAGCTCACCAGCCGGACAGGGTAACACCGGGGAGCTGTTTTTT. This chain joins TRBV18 and TRBJ2-2; 8 positions agree with TRBD1. Germline V gives CDR1 KGHSH, CDR2 LQKENI. There are 16 residues in the CDR3. V lost 2 bases to trimming and J lost 2 bases; unmatched junction nucleotides: 4.

As to this clonotype: Mismatch with germline at one junction end may stem from a read error. V gene TRBV5-1 combines with J gene TRBJ2-7, with TRBD1 as a possible D gene (5 bases). Germline CDR1 is SGHRS and CDR2 is YFSETQ. The CDR3 consists of 14 residues. This CDR3 reads CTSSQLQDPNEQYF. The CDR3 DNA sequence: TGCACCAGCAGCCAATTACAGGACCCCAACGAGCAGTACTTC.

This clonotype was seen repeatedly, ten times or more. The genes are TRBV6-5 and TRBJ1-3; no clear D gene. This CDR3 region has 16 residues. CDR1 is MNHEY, CDR2 SVGAGI, per germline. The germline V and J ends were trimmed by 0 bases and 2 bases, with 11 bases remaining between them. The CDR3 spells CASSYSALGPGNTIYF. The CDR3 DNA follows: TGTGCCAGCAGTTACTCTGCCCTAGGGCCTGGAAACACCATATATTTT.

This clonotype turned up a few times. This chain links TRBV29-1 with TRBJ2-6; D unclear. The V and J ends lost 6 bases and 5 bases respectively, with 5 bases between them. The germline CDR1 and CDR2 sequences are SQVTM and ANQGSEA. The CDR3 contains 11 residues. DNA for the CDR3: TGCAGCGTACACTGGGCCAACGTCCTGACTTTC. It translates to CSVHWANVLTF.

This clonotype was seen many times. The V and J genes are TRBV6-5 and TRBJ1-2, with D perhaps TRBD1 (5 bases). Trimming cost V 9 bases and J 5 bases, with 10 bases left between them. The CDR3 is 11 residues long. Germline lookup yields CDR1 MNHEY and CDR2 SVGAGI. The CDR3 DNA follows: TGTGCCAGTGGGACGGGGTATGGCTACACCTTC. Protein: CASGTGYGYTF.

This clonotype turned up a few times. The rearrangement links TRBV4-2 to TRBJ2-3; D call uncertain. This CDR3 spans 16 amino acids. The V end lost 1 base, the J end lost 0 bases, and 11 bases lay between the germline ends. CDR1 is LGHNA, CDR2 YNFKEQ, per germline. CDR3 DNA: TGTGCCAGCAGCCAAGTTCTTTTGGTGAGCACAGATACGCAGTATTTT. Its translation: CASSQVLLVSTDTQYF.

The V gene is TRBV5-1, the J gene TRBJ2-3; possible D gene TRBD2, 6 bases. CDR1 and CDR2 (germline): SGHRS, YFSETQ. The CDR3 covers 15 residues. Trimming stripped 4 bases from V and 1 base from J, with 13 bases between. In DNA, the CDR3 is TGCGCCAGCAGCGGCGAGCCGGGAGGCACAGATACGCAGTATTTT. This sequence encodes CASSGEPGGTDTQYF.

This clonotype has a handful of counts. The chain carries TRBV12-3 or TRBV12-4 and TRBJ1-4; D may be TRBD1 (5 bases). Trimming took 5 bases from V and 0 from J, leaving 13 bases between them. This CDR3 has 16 amino acids. The CDR3: CASSGGSGATNEKLFF. The CDR3 coding sequence is TGTGCCAGCAGTGGGGGGTCTGGAGCAACTAATGAAAAACTGTTTTTT.

V gene TRBV7-9 combines with J gene TRBJ1-2, with unresolved D. This CDR3 has 15 residues. CDR1 and CDR2 (germline): SEHNR, FQNEAQ (reference sequence). V was pared by 5 bases and J by 1 base, with 14 bases between. The CDR3 bases are TGTGCCAGCAGCCCACCGGCAACAGTTAACTATGGCTACACCTTC. Its translation is CASSPPATVNYGYTF. The full variable domain, its missing parts supplied by reference TRBV7-9 and TRBJ1-2, is DTGVSQNPRHKITKRGQNVTFRCDPISEHNRLYWYRQTLGQGPEFLTYFQNEAQLEKSRLLSDRFSAERPKGSFSTLEIQRTEQGDSAMYLCASSPPATVNYGYTFGSGTRLTVV.

The CDR3 sequence: CASSYSTRVEAFF. The CDR3, as DNA: TGTGCCAGCAGTTACTCGACGCGGGTTGAAGCTTTCTTT. V gene TRBV6-5 combines with J gene TRBJ1-1; unclear D gene. From germline, CDR1 is MNHEY and CDR2 SVGAGI. Trimming took off 0 bases at V and 7 bases at J, with 9 bases between the two ends. CDR3 length equals 13 residues.

The chain combines TRBV6-2 or TRBV6-3 with TRBJ2-7; 7 nucleotides agree with TRBD1. The V and J ends lost 8 bases and 7 bases, in that order; junction bases with no gene match: 11. The CDR3 covers 13 residues. CDR1 is MNHEY and CDR2 is SVGEGT in the germline V gene. CDR3 amino acids: CASRGRGKGEQYV. The CDR3 DNA reads as TGTGCCAGCCGCGGCAGGGGGAAGGGGGAGCAGTACGTC.

The V and J genes are TRBV11-1 and TRBJ1-2; D ambiguous. Between the trimmed V and J ends, which lost 4 bases and 6 bases, there was a span of 12 bases. The CDR3 extends over 13 amino acids. Germline assignment: CDR1 SGHAT and CDR2 FQDESV (reference sequence). The CDR3 DNA reads TGTGCCAGCAGCTCCGGCCCAGTGGATGGCTACACCTTC. This translates into CASSSGPVDGYTF.